Shown below are 7 T cell receptor beta chains from a single sample sequenced in a study of cytomegalovirus exposure and HLA in healthy donors. The PCR made use of 60 Vbeta and 13 Jbeta primers. Only in-frame clones appear in the TCRdb table, and some are missing; sequencing was by immunoSEQ multiplex PCR. Its table records 70,000 to 80,000 clones. The sequenced sample consisted of PBMCs. The receptors shown here come from a man in his forties in good health and CMV-seronegative.

The chain combines TRBV29-1 with TRBJ2-1; weak D call: TRBD1 (5 bases). Trimming removed 2 bases at V and 0 bases at J, with 11 bases between. This CDR3 comprises 15 residues. Germline V gives CDR1 SQVTM, CDR2 ANQGSEA. This CDR3 reads CSVENGHLSYNEQFF. The DNA of the CDR3 is TGCAGCGTTGAAAATGGACACCTCTCCTACAATGAGCAGTTCTTC.

This rearrangement joins TRBV19 to TRBJ2-7; D ambiguous. Germline CDR1 reads LNHDA; CDR2 reads SQIVND (reference sequence). V was clipped by 7 bases and J by 3 bases, with 4 bases between them. CDR3 length equals 10 residues. CDR3 loop: CASTRYEQYF. DNA for the CDR3: TGTGCCAGTACCCGCTACGAGCAGTACTTC. The full variable domain, rest sourced from reference TRBV19 and TRBJ2-7, is DGGITQSPKYLFRKEGQNVTLSCEQNLNHDAMYWYRQDPGQGLRLIYYSQIVNDFQKGDIAEGYSVSREKKESFPLTVTSAQKNPTAFYLCASTRYEQYFGPGTRLTVT.

The rearrangement joins TRBV19 to TRBJ2-7, with 11 bases lining up with TRBD1. CDR1 and CDR2 (germline): LNHDA, SQIVND (reference sequence). This CDR3 contains 17 residues. V dropped 3 bases and J dropped 4; count of bases not matched to a gene: 11. The CDR3 sequence is CASSIGAGTGGRYEQYF. In nucleotides, the CDR3 is TGTGCCAGTAGTATTGGTGCGGGGACAGGGGGACGGTACGAGCAGTACTTC.

This chain joins TRBV19 and TRBJ2-3; D unresolved. Germline V gene sequence: CDR1 LNHDA, CDR2 SQIVND (reference sequence). The CDR3 totals 16 residues. V lost 8 bases, J lost 3 bases, and 21 bases lay in between. CDR3 nucleotide sequence: TGTGCCAGTTCCCCTGTGTGGGTAGAGGAGACAGATACGCAGTATTTT. Translated: CASSPVWVEETDTQYF. Looking up the rest from reference TRBV19 and TRBJ2-3 gives the full variable domain: DGGITQSPKYLFRKEGQNVTLSCEQNLNHDAMYWYRQDPGQGLRLIYYSQIVNDFQKGDIAEGYSVSREKKESFPLTVTSAQKNPTAFYLCASSPVWVEETDTQYFGPGTRLTVL.

The rearrangement joins TRBV28 to TRBJ1-4, with D possibly being TRBD1 (5 bases). The germline V gene encodes CDR1 MDHEN and CDR2 SYDVKM. The CDR3 runs to 14 residues. The V gene lost 2 bases and the J gene lost 6 bases, with 10 bases spanning the gap. The CDR3 loop reads CASSLRGLDEKLFF. CDR3 bases: TGTGCCAGCAGTTTAAGGGGTTTGGATGAAAAACTGTTTTTT. The full variable domain, rest sourced from reference TRBV28 and TRBJ1-4, is DVKVTQSSRYLVKRTGEKVFLECVQDMDHENMFWYRQDPGLGLRLIYFSYDVKMKEKGDIPEGYSVSREKKERFSLILESASTNQTSMYLCASSLRGLDEKLFFGSGTQLSVL.

The chain couples TRBV5-1 to TRBJ2-7; D is perhaps TRBD1 (6 bases). Trimming took off 4 bases at V and 4 bases at J, with 15 bases between the two ends. Germline V lookup: CDR1 SGHRS, CDR2 YFSETQ. The length of the CDR3 is 14 residues. CDR3 coding DNA: TGCGCCAGCAGCCAGGACAGCCCGAAATACGAGCAGTACTTC. Translation: CASSQDSPKYEQYF.

CDR3 in amino acids: CSADRGNTIYF. CDR3 bases: TGCAGCGCCGACAGGGGAAACACCATATATTTT. V is TRBV29-1 and J is TRBJ1-3, with D perhaps matching TRBD1 (6 bases). Germline CDR1 SQVTM, CDR2 ANQGSEA. The CDR3 contains 11 residues. The V end lost 7 bases, the J end lost 4 bases, and 8 bases lay between the germline ends.